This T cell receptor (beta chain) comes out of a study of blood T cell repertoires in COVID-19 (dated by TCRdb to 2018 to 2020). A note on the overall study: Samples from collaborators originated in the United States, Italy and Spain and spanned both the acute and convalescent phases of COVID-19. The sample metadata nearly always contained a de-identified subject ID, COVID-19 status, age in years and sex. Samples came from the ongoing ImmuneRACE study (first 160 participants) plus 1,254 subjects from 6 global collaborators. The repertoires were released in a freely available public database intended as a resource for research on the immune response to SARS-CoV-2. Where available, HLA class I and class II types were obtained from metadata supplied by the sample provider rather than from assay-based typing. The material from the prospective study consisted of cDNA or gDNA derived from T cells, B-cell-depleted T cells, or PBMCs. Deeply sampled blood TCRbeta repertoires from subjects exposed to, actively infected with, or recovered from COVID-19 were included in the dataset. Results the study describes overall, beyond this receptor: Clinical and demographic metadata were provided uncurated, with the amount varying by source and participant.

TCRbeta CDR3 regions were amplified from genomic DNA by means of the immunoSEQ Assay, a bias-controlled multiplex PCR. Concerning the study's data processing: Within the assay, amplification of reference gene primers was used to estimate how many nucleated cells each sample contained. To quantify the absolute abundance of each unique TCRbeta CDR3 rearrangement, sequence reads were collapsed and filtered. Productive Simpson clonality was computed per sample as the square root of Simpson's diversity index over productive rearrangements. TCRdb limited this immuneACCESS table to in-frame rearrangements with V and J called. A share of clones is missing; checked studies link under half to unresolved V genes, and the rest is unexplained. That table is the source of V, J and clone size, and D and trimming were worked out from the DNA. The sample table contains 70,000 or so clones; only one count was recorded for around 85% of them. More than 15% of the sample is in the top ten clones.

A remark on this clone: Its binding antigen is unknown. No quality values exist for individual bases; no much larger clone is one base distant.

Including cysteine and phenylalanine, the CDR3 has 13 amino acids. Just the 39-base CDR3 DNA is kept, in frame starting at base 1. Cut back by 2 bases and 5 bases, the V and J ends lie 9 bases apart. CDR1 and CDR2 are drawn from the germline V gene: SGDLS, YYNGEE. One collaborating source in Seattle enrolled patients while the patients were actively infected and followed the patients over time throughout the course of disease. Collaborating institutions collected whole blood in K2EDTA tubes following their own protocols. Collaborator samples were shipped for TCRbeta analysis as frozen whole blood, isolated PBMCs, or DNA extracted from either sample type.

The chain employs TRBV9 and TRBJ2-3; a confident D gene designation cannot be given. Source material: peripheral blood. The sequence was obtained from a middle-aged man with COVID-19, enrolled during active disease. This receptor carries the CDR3 CASSVLRQDTQYF. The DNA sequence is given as TGTGCCAGCAGCGTTCTGCGGCAAGATACGCAGTATTTT.